Listed below are T cell receptor beta chains from one sample, sequenced in a study of cytomegalovirus exposure and HLA in healthy donors. Clones were sequenced by immunoSEQ multiplex PCR, and TCRdb holds only the in-frame ones, with some missing. In the table there are approximately 100,000 clones, around two thirds of which are singletons. Material for sequencing was PBMCs. All receptors come from a man younger than 40 in good health and CMV-seropositive. Each CDR3 is given with its conserved first and last residue. A D gene is named only where the DNA matches it firmly. A clone size is listed for some rows: how often the clone was seen (once, few, many), or a class if it is expanded.

TRBV5-1	TRBJ2-2	few	TRBD2	TGCGCCAGCACCCCCCGGCTAGCGGATTACACCGGGGAGCTGTTTTTT	CASTPRLADYTGELFF
TRBV4-1	TRBJ1-6	.	TRBD1	TGCGCCAGCAGCCAGGAGACAGGGGCTTGGTACTCACCCCTCCACTTT	CASSQETGAWYSPLHF
TRBV6-1	TRBJ1-2	.	.	TGTGCCAGCAGTGAAGCGGTTGACTTGAACTATGGCTACACCTTC	CASSEAVDLNYGYTF
TRBV6-6	TRBJ1-5	few	TRBD1	TGTGCCAGCAGTCCGGGACAGTCCGTCAATCAGCCCCAGCATTTT	CASSPGQSVNQPQHF
TRBV21-1	TRBJ2-2	once	.	TGTGCCAGCATCGACCCCGGGACAGCCAACACCGGGGAGCTGTTTTTT	CASIDPGTANTGELFF
TRBV5-1	TRBJ2-1	few	.	TGCGCCAGCAGCTTGGAAGGGGCCCAAACGAATGAGCAGTTCTTC	CASSLEGAQTNEQFF
TRBV29-1	TRBJ1-1	.	.	TGCAGCGTTGTGGCCCCAGGGGACACTGAAGCTTTCTTT	CSVVAPGDTEAFF
TRBV29-1	TRBJ1-1	once	.	TGCAGCGCCAGGACAGCAATGAACACTGAAGCTTTCTTT	CSARTAMNTEAFF
TRBV4-1	TRBJ2-5	.	TRBD2	TGCGCCAGCAGCCAAGGACCAGCGGGGGGGCGAGAGACCCAGTACTTC	CASSQGPAGGRETQYF
TRBV9	TRBJ1-1	.	.	TGTGCCAGCAGCGCGACTGGCCAGACTGAAGCTTTCTTT	CASSATGQTEAFF
TRBV18	TRBJ2-7	.	.	TGTGCCAGCTCCCCCACGCCAGGAACCTACGAGCAGTACTTC	CASSPTPGTYEQYF
TRBV19	TRBJ1-1	.	.	TGTGCCAGTAGTACCAGGGAGGGGACTGAAGCTTTCTTT	CASSTREGTEAFF
TRBV4-2	TRBJ2-5	few	TRBD2	TGTGCCAGCAGCCAAGTAAGCGGGGGGGCTCAAGAGACCCAGTACTTC	CASSQVSGGAQETQYF
TRBV6-5	TRBJ2-5	.	TRBD2	TGTGCCAGCACCGACCTAGCGGGGGGGCTAAAGACCCAGTACTTC	CASTDLAGGLKTQYF
TRBV4-2	TRBJ2-3	few	TRBD2	TGTGCCAGCAGCCAAGATGATCCCTCAACTAGCGGGGGGATGAATACGCAGTATTTT	CASSQDDPSTSGGMNTQYF
TRBV5-8	TRBJ1-6	.	.	TGTGCCAGCAGCTTGGTGGCAGGGTCAAGGCCCCTCCACTTT	CASSLVAGSRPLHF
TRBV15	TRBJ1-2	.	.	TGTGCCACCAGCCCGACAGATAACTATGGCTACACCTTC	CATSPTDNYGYTF
TRBV6-5	TRBJ1-2	.	.	TGTGCCAGCAGCTACAGGAGGGGCAGTAGTGACTATGGCTACACCTTC	CASSYRRGSSDYGYTF
TRBV5-6	TRBJ1-2	.	TRBD1	TGTGCCAGCAGCGCCCCGTACAGGGGCGAAGGCTACACCTTC	CASSAPYRGEGYTF
TRBV6-6	TRBJ2-7	few	TRBD1	TGTGCCAGCAGTCAAGGACAGGGAGGAGAGCAGTACTTC	CASSQGQGGEQYF
TRBV27	TRBJ2-1	.	TRBD1	TGTGCCATCTCCGGGACAGCCTACAATGAGCAGTTCTTC	CAISGTAYNEQFF
TRBV5-6	TRBJ2-5	.	.	TGTGCCAGCACCGCCGCCTTAGGGGGGGCATTGGAGACCCAGTACTTC	CASTAALGGALETQYF
TRBV11-1	TRBJ2-3	.	.	TGTGCCAGCAGCTTACCCGTCGACTACACAGATACGCAGTATTTT	CASSLPVDYTDTQYF
TRBV27	TRBJ2-2	.	.	TGTGCCAGCAGTTTACAGGACACCGGGGAGCTGTTTTTT	CASSLQDTGELFF
TRBV29-1	TRBJ1-4	few	.	TGCAGCGTTGCTCGCCCAGAGGATGAAAAACTGTTTTTT	CSVARPEDEKLFF
TRBV5-1	TRBJ2-4	.	TRBD1	TGCGCCAGCAGCCGGACAGGGATGGACAAAAACATTCAGTACTTC	CASSRTGMDKNIQYF
TRBV25-1	TRBJ2-7	.	.	TGTGCCAGCAGTGGGCTGACCTACGAGCAGTACTTC	CASSGLTYEQYF
TRBV5-1	TRBJ1-1	.	.	TGCGCCAGCAGCCATTACCCGGACAGCTACACTGAAGCTTTCTTT	CASSHYPDSYTEAFF
TRBV6-1	TRBJ1-5	.	TRBD1	TGTGCCAGCAGCCTAGGACAGGGAGGTCAGCCCCAGCATTTT	CASSLGQGGQPQHF
TRBV20-1	TRBJ2-1	.	TRBD2	TGCAGTGCCGACACTGCGGGGGGGCAGTTCTTC	CSADTAGGQFF
TRBV19	TRBJ2-7	.	.	TGTGCCAGTAGCACCGGCAGGGGCTACGAGCAGTACTTC	CASSTGRGYEQYF
TRBV10-1	TRBJ1-5	.	.	TGCGCCAGCAGTGAAGGGGGTTTGGATCAGCCCCAGCATTTT	CASSEGGLDQPQHF
TRBV5-1	TRBJ2-2	.	.	TGCGCCAGCCCTGCGAACACCGGGGAGCTGTTTTTT	CASPANTGELFF
TRBV5-6	TRBJ2-7	.	TRBD1	TGTGCCAGCAGCTTTTCTCGGACAGGGGCAAACGAGCAGTACTTC	CASSFSRTGANEQYF
TRBV29-1	TRBJ2-7	.	.	TGCAGCGTTCTCCTCTCCTACGAGCAGTACTTC	CSVLLSYEQYF
TRBV2	TRBJ2-3	.	.	TGTGCCAGCAGTGTCTGGGGCCTGACAGATACGCAGTATTTT	CASSVWGLTDTQYF
TRBV5-1	TRBJ2-1	once	TRBD2	TGCGCCAGCAGCCTGGAGCGGGGGGCCATATACAATGAGCAGTTCTTC	CASSLERGAIYNEQFF
TRBV19	TRBJ2-3	few	.	TGTGCCAGTAGTCCGCAGCCAGGGCGCAGGCTTACAGATACGCAGTATTTT	CASSPQPGRRLTDTQYF
TRBV5-1	TRBJ1-6	.	.	TGCGCCAGCAGCTTGCGCTCTATGGATTCACCCCTCCACTTT	CASSLRSMDSPLHF
TRBV18	TRBJ1-3	.	.	TGTGCCAGCTCACCGTCCCCAGAGCGGTCTGGAAACACCATATATTTT	CASSPSPERSGNTIYF
TRBV4-1	TRBJ2-1	.	TRBD1	TGCGCCAGCAGCCGCGGGACAGGGGGCTCCTACAATGAGCAGTTCTTC	CASSRGTGGSYNEQFF
TRBV27	TRBJ2-2	few	.	TGTGCCAGCAGTTTACAGGGGCTCACCGGGGAGCTGTTTTTT	CASSLQGLTGELFF
TRBV18	TRBJ2-1	.	.	TGTGCCAGCTCTCCCGTACAGGGTATCACCTACAATGAGCAGTTCTTC	CASSPVQGITYNEQFF
TRBV6-6	TRBJ2-2	.	TRBD2	TGTGCCAGCAGTTTCACTAGCGGGAACACCGGGGAGCTGTTTTTT	CASSFTSGNTGELFF
TRBV19	TRBJ1-6	.	TRBD1	TGTGCCAGCTGGACAGGGGGCAACTCACCCCTCCACTTT	CASWTGGNSPLHF
TRBV5-1	TRBJ2-6	.	.	TGCGCCAGCCGGAGCTCTGGGGCCAACGTCCTGACTTTC	CASRSSGANVLTF
TRBV27	TRBJ1-2	.	.	TGTGCCAGCAGTTTCGCGGGAGCCTATGGCTACACCTTC	CASSFAGAYGYTF
TRBV15	TRBJ1-1	.	TRBD1	TGTGCCACCAGCAGAGCCGGACAGGGGATGGGGACTGAAGCTTTCTTT	CATSRAGQGMGTEAFF